This TCR beta chain was documented in a study (dated by TCRdb to about 2015). Notes on the research overall: The study set out to test whether tumor-infiltrating Tregs in breast cancer get recruited from blood Tregs or are instead converted in situ from other CD4+ T cell subsets. Points the paper makes about the study in general: The larger-cohort validation was restricted to a single TCR beta V-J rearrangement rather than whole repertoires. The TCR gene usage of tumor memory CD4+ T cells clustered together with blood and lymph node memory CD4+ cells and with lymph node naive CD4+ cells. Tumor-infiltrating Treg TCR alpha and beta sequences overlapped most with tumor naive CD4+ T cells, then with blood naive CD4+ T cells.

Full-length TCR variable regions were amplified by 5' RACE PCR with constant-region reverse primers, and semi-nested PCR with Nested Universal Primer A was subsequently performed. Using the ReliaPrep RNA Cell Miniprep System, total RNA was extracted, and the SMARTer RACE 5'/3' Kit was then used to reverse transcribe the RNA into 5'RACE-ready cDNA. Full-length TCR alpha and beta libraries were barcoded with multiplex adaptors and sequenced on an Illumina MiSeq. In the authors' own workflow: For each of nine subset-tissue groups, sequencing data from the five patients were pooled, and the groups were then compared using unsupervised clustering of TCR gene usage. The Morisita-Horn index, with shared sequences weighted by their contribution to each repertoire, was used to calculate repertoire similarity. Using fastp trimming at Q25 and MiXCR clonotype assembly, TCRdb reanalyzed the public sequencing data and kept in-frame beta chains. Under each unique CDR3 protein, matching rows form one entry showing the most common genes and DNA. The authors' filters were not applied to this entry. Present in this sample are roughly 40,000 distinct CDR3 sequences, approximately 17% of which were seen just once. The top ten clonotypes cover approximately 2.9% of the sample.

Points on this clonotype: Its specific antigen is unknown. There are no base qualities to consult, and no much larger clone falls within one base.

The Miltenyi Naive CD4+ T Cell Isolation kit was used to purify naive CD4+ T cells, and Tregs were depleted with CD25 microbeads. Tregs, naive and memory CD4+ T cells from tumor, blood and ipsilateral draining lymph nodes of five breast cancer patients underwent full-length TCR alpha and beta sequencing. Tumor tissue and lymph nodes obtained from ipsilateral axillary dissection were perfused with PBS, minced and then digested with collagenase I and hyaluronidase. Ficoll density gradient centrifugation was used to isolate mononuclear cells from either lymph nodes or roughly 50 ml of peripheral blood. FACS confirmed that the sorted cell populations were more than 90% pure. Sequenced material: naive CD4+ T cells sorted from a lymph node. Read against the paper, the sample's cell subset or site label means: naive CD4+ T cells, CD4+CD45RA+CD25-. The receptor was isolated from a female donor with breast cancer.

This receptor has the CDR3 CASSFGVGTDTQYF. The nucleotide sequence is given as TGTGCCAGCAGCTTTGGGGTGGGCACAGATACGCAGTATTTT. The rearranged chain carries TRBV7-2 and TRBJ2-3, with the identity of the D gene unclear. The CDR3 sequence holds 14 residues, the cysteine and phenylalanine included. CDR3 DNA is the only sequence kept; it has 42 bases, read in frame from the first base. The junction carries 8 bases between V and J, which are trimmed by 3 bases and 1 base respectively. Sequences SGHTA (CDR1) and FQGNSA (CDR2) are obtained from the germline V gene.